The next 2 T cell receptor beta chains were all read from a single sample in a study of T cell changes during pregnancy in multiple sclerosis. Repertoires were generated with immunoSEQ multiplex PCR, while TCRdb's copy carries only in-frame clones and drops some. The repertoire holds tens of thousands of clones, with roughly 90% as singletons. The sample in question was CD4+ T cells from peripheral blood mononuclear cells, obtained in the first trimester of pregnancy. The origin of the receptors is a female donor with multiple sclerosis, enrolled in a pregnancy study.

This chain uses TRBV9 with TRBJ2-7; 7 nucleotides align to TRBD2. This CDR3 region has 14 residues. V was clipped by 4 bases and J by 0 bases; unmatched bases: 4. Germline assignment: CDR1 SGDLS and CDR2 YYNGEE. The chain's CDR3 is CASSLSGTSYEQYF. The CDR3 DNA is TGTGCCAGCAGCCTCAGCGGGACCTCCTACGAGCAGTACTTC.

This rearrangement joins TRBV7-9 to TRBJ2-7, with 11 nucleotides matching TRBD1. CDR3 length equals 16 residues. Germline trimming cut 5 bases from V and 3 bases from J; bases unmatched to any gene: 9. Germline lookup yields CDR1 SEHNR and CDR2 FQNEAQ (reference sequence). CDR3 sequence: CASSALSGTGGYEQYF. CDR3 coding DNA: TGTGCCAGCAGCGCACTATCCGGGACAGGGGGCTACGAGCAGTACTTC.